This is a list of T cell receptor beta chains from one sample in a study of cytomegalovirus exposure and HLA in healthy donors. Sequenced by immunoSEQ multiplex PCR; TCRdb stores in-frame clones only, minus some. The sample yields 120,000 or so clones, over 65% seen once. Sequenced input: PBMCs. The origin of the receptors is a woman aged 45-60 years in good health and CMV-seropositive. CDR3s include the opening cysteine and the closing phenylalanine or tryptophan. A D gene is named only where the DNA matches it firmly. Some rows have no size entry. The others give once, few or many, or a class for an expanded clone.

-,-,TRBJ2-7,TRBV13,TGTGCCAGCGGACAGTCCTTCTACGAGCAGTACTTC,CASGQSFYEQYF
-,-,TRBJ2-7,TRBV6-6,TGTGCCAGCAGTTCACAGGAAGCCCTTTACGAGCAGTACTTC,CASSSQEALYEQYF
-,-,TRBJ1-5,TRBV11-2,TGTGCCAGCAGCTTAGAACTCGGGGTCGAGGAGCCCCAGCATTTT,CASSLELGVEEPQHF
once,-,TRBJ2-3,TRBV6-4,TGTGCCAGCACGTTTTCGGGAGCTAGCACAGATACGCAGTATTTT,CASTFSGASTDTQYF
-,-,TRBJ2-5,TRBV7-9,TGTGCCAGCAGTTACGGACCGGGCGGAGGTCGAGAGACCCAGTACTTC,CASSYGPGGGRETQYF
once,-,TRBJ2-1,TRBV7-6,TGTACCAGCAGCTTAGTCACACCCAATGAGCAGTTCTTC,CTSSLVTPNEQFF
-,TRBD2,TRBJ2-3,TRBV7-6,TGTGCCAGCAGCGGTAATAGCGGGCTCTGGACAGATACGCAGTATTTT,CASSGNSGLWTDTQYF
-,-,TRBJ1-1,TRBV4-1,TGCGCCAGCAGCCAAGTAGTCCCTCTGAACACTGAAGCTTTCTTT,CASSQVVPLNTEAFF
-,-,TRBJ1-2,TRBV7-2,TGTGCCAGCAGCTTAGAGGTCGGGGGGGACTATGGCTACACCTTC,CASSLEVGGDYGYTF
few,-,TRBJ2-7,TRBV28,TGTGCCAGCAGTTTTGTTAATGCCTACGAGCAGTACTTC,CASSFVNAYEQYF
few,-,TRBJ1-2,TRBV18,TGTGCCAGCTCACCATTTCAGGGATCTGGGGGCTACACCTTC,CASSPFQGSGGYTF
-,TRBD1,TRBJ1-2,TRBV7-9,TGTGCCAGCAGCTTTTGGGGGACAGGGTCGGCTGGCTACACCTTC,CASSFWGTGSAGYTF
once,TRBD1,TRBJ1-2,TRBV18,TGTGCCAGCTCACCGGACAGGGGTTCCTATGGCTACACCTTC,CASSPDRGSYGYTF
-,TRBD1,TRBJ2-3,TRBV5-1,TGCGCCAGCAGCTTGGGACAGGGGGGTATAGATACGCAGTATTTT,CASSLGQGGIDTQYF
once,-,TRBJ1-2,TRBV11-3,TGTGCCAGCAGCTTGTCCGGGGATGGCTACACCTTC,CASSLSGDGYTF
-,-,TRBJ1-2,TRBV5-1,TGCGCCAGCAGCACAACAGATGCCGCGGGGGGCTACACCTTC,CASSTTDAAGGYTF
-,-,TRBJ2-5,TRBV7-2,TGTGCCAGCAGCTACTGGGGCACTCAAGAGACCCAGTACTTC,CASSYWGTQETQYF
-,-,TRBJ2-3,TRBV11-2,TGTGCCAGCAGCCCCCACATCCCGACGAGGTCTAGCACAGATACGCAGTATTTT,CASSPHIPTRSSTDTQYF
-,TRBD2,TRBJ2-1,TRBV2,TGTGCCAGCAGTTTGACTAGCGGGGGCTCCTACAATGAGCAGTTCTTC,CASSLTSGGSYNEQFF
-,-,TRBJ1-2,TRBV30,TGTGCCTGGAGTCCCTACCGACAGGACTCTAACTATGGCTACACCTTC,CAWSPYRQDSNYGYTF
-,TRBD2,TRBJ2-7,TRBV2,TGTGCCAGCAGTGTAGCGGGAGACGAGCAGTACTTC,CASSVAGDEQYF
once,TRBD2,TRBJ2-7,TRBV27,TGTGCCAGCAGTTTAGCGGGGGGTTACGAGCAGTACTTC,CASSLAGGYEQYF
-,TRBD1,TRBJ2-7,TRBV6-6,TGTGCCAGCAGTACTTGGGACAGGGGGTACGAGCAGTACTTC,CASSTWDRGYEQYF
-,-,TRBJ2-1,TRBV7-2,TGTGCCAGCAGCTTAGCCGCCCGGGTATCCTACAATGAGCAGTTCTTC,CASSLAARVSYNEQFF
few,-,TRBJ1-6,TRBV4-2,TGTGCCAGCAGCCAAGTAGGTGGACGGATGGGAGGGTATTCACCCCTCCACTTT,CASSQVGGRMGGYSPLHF